The T cell receptor (beta chain) described here comes from a study of CD8+ T cells in alopecia areata. Study results and limitations: Lesional tissue from the scalp (especially in alopecia totalis/universalis) showed higher clonality than normal scalp. TCRs were shared less clearly across patients than in mice, possibly for HLA-related reasons. Scalp samples also yield sequences of resident alphabeta T cells from normal skin.

Germline assignment: CDR1 SGHRS and CDR2 YFSETQ. The CDR3 runs to 15 residues. V was cut by 9 bases and J by 1 base, with 20 bases left in between. PBMC-derived CD4+ and CD8+ T cells were sorted. Extracted RNA was reverse transcribed into cDNA, the sequencing template. TCRdb keeps only in-frame clones here, not all; method: immunoSEQ multiplex PCR. Seen here are more than 90,000 clones, roughly 66% observed once, and the top ten hold 2.8%. The table lists this clone with a few counts. Its antigen remains unknown. The sequencing input was CD4+ T cells sorted from blood. The source is a human donor in good health. The chain recombines TRBV5-1 with TRBJ2-7; D is perhaps TRBD1 (5 bases). This chain's CDR3 is CAITGQVGESYEQYF. In DNA form, the CDR3 reads TGCGCCATAACCGGACAAGTCGGCGAGTCCTACGAGCAGTACTTC.